This T cell receptor (beta chain) was observed in a study of cytomegalovirus exposure and HLA in healthy donors (dated by TCRdb to between 2016 and 2019). For the study in its entirety: In an earlier analysis of 450 to 750 of the donors, 276 Gb of sequence data and just under 120 million unique TCR beta sequences from approximately 180 million T cells were reported. Using immunosequencing, the study profiled T cell repertoires from 666 subjects and related those repertoires to cytomegalovirus serostatus. Among a few hundred genotyped donors of the cohort, an average of approximately 240,000 unique TCR beta nucleotide sequences were sequenced per donor, about a sixth of them non-productive. The study was designed to test whether signatures of past pathogen exposure could be identified by cataloging public T cell receptors. Alongside the repertoire data, information on donor age, sex, ethnicity and CMV serostatus was compiled. To study patterns of TCR occurrence, a later analysis re-analyzed previously published TCR beta repertoires from around 700 donors and added high-resolution HLA genotyping. In an earlier analysis of over 550 of the donors, high-throughput TCR beta sequencing was used to judge whether each TCR beta V gene segment behaved as functional or pseudogenic. All discovery cohort repertoires had been generated using a single sequencing platform. Along with the approximately 700-subject first cohort, a separate validation cohort of more than 90 different subjects was used. Among the roughly 400 genotyped donors, 81% belonged to the genetic ancestry cluster associated with self-reported Caucasian donors. About 320 gigabases of sequencing data and tens of millions of unique TCR sequences were included in an early release covering several hundred HLA-typed donors. HLA typing included class I and class II loci at four-digit resolution. About 5 DR-DQ haplotypes were handled as single units for association and clustering, since linkage in the cohort was strong. The later analysis used no new phenotypic data to find candidate immune exposures, relying instead on TCR beta sequences and their occurrence across donors. Typing coverage differed by locus: A, B, C, DRB1 and DQB1 were typed in roughly 629-630 donors, DQA1 in 522, DPA1 in approximately 610, and DPB1 in roughly 470. To predict cytomegalovirus infection status, the study brought together high-throughput TCR immunosequencing, statistical association of individual TCRs with disease status, and machine learning. Genome-wide SNP genotypes for about 65% of the 666 donors were used in a later genetic analysis, which treated that subset as a discovery cohort.

The CDR3 runs 12 amino acids, cysteine and phenylalanine included. Solely the CDR3 DNA is kept, with 36 bases framed from the first base. CDR1 and CDR2 are read off the germline V gene as LGHNA and YNFKEQ. Clipping removes 1 base from V and 11 bases from J, with 4 as the unmatched junction base count. In total, roughly 710 healthy bone marrow donors made up the cohort. At the time of sampling, every cohort member was nominally healthy, though immune exposures that went unrecorded were likely present. The donor was CMV seronegative and was included in the group of about 400 seronegative cohort members. Every donor gave a peripheral blood sample, and the peripheral blood mononuclear cells from that sample were used for TCR beta sequencing. The Qiagen DNeasy Blood Extraction Kit was used to extract genomic DNA from the blood cell samples. The investigation overall reported the following: The study gave a list of under 200 TCR beta chains associated with cytomegalovirus. Sequencing depth was assumed to be roughly uniform across donors in the presence/absence analyses, though that assumption may not hold. CMV serostatus was the only immune exposure information available for the cohort. Because counts were too low, seventeen rarely observed V segments, including chromosome 9 orphons, were excluded from the earlier analysis of roughly 580 of the donors. It was suggested by the authors that the approach could potentially be generalized to other disease states and immunological phenotypes. Strong co-occurrence of HLA alleles, especially DR and DQ, made assigning TCR associations to individual alleles difficult. Compared with equally common non-associated chains, HLA-associated TCR beta chains in a later analysis were more clonally expanded and had lower generation probabilities. Most TCR sequences were seen in very few donors, while some public TCRs were found in many individuals. Specific HLA alleles were associated with 15,000 to 20,000 TCR beta sequences at a false discovery rate of 0.05 in a later analysis. An association between a missense DCLRE1C variant and V-gene and J-gene trimming of TCR beta chains was found in a later genetic analysis and replicated in an independent cohort. According to a later analysis, TCR association rates differed among HLA loci, with DRB1 alleles showing the most associated TCRs and HLA-C alleles showing the fewest. Linkage disequilibrium might explain the correlated functional status among segregating V segments, but an unknown experimental factor could not be excluded. A further reported finding was that TCR beta sequences accurately predicted the HLA-A and HLA-B alleles for most subjects in the first cohort. A cluster of highly shared sequence variants was judged likely to represent a technical artifact of the sequencing pipeline. In a later genetic analysis, fewer N-insertions in productive TCRs were reported among donors in an Asian-associated ancestry cluster than the approximately 670-donor mean. The 87-base-pair reads could not distinguish some IMGT-functional V segments, including TRBV6-2 and TRBV6-3, so those segments were excluded. In a later analysis, most CMV-associated TCR beta chains were found to appear HLA-restricted, with HLA associations seemingly driven largely by CMV exposure. An earlier analysis of approximately 500 of the donors showed that most TCR beta V segments appeared in productive rearrangements either about 90% or about 30% of the time, which broadly matched IMGT annotations. Cytomegalovirus status was reported to be diagnosed by the classifier with high specificity and sensitivity in both the original and validation cohorts. According to a later analysis, parvovirus B19, influenza, CMV and Epstein-Barr virus appeared linked to several top co-occurrence clusters. Only TCR beta chains were sequenced in this cohort, and the absence of alpha or paired-chain data limited detectable features. In vitro tests confirmed that a few of the cytomegalovirus-associated TCR beta chains recognize cytomegalovirus antigens. Because some donors lacked HLA typing at each locus, the association tests relied only on the typed subset.

Remarks on this clone: Its antigen remains unidentified. Base qualities are not provided; no much larger clone lies one nucleotide away.

Library prep was done by the immunoSEQ multiplex PCR assay. For the multiplex PCR, a mixture combining 60 forward primers for TCR Vbeta segments and 13 reverse primers for TCR Jbeta segments was used. Amplification of the CDR3 region of rearranged TCR beta genes was performed with a multiplex PCR assay on genomic DNA. On the Illumina HiSeq System, the amplified TCR beta libraries were sequenced as 87-base-pair reads. The paper's processing steps were these. A later analysis tallied around 87 million unique TCR beta chains across the 550 to 850 repertoires, and some 10 million of those chains were shared by two or more donors. A nearest-neighbor algorithm error-corrected the raw reads and collapsed the reads into unique sequences, merging closely related sequences to remove PCR and sequencing errors. CDR3 sequences were aligned to IMGT reference sequences to assign V, D and J gene segments. For a sequence to be retained, at least a six-nucleotide match to both a V gene segment and a J gene segment was required. A rearrangement counted as productive if the CDR3 had no stop codons and remained in frame with V and J, and every other rearrangement counted as non-productive. CDR3 was defined according to IMGT convention as the region running from the second conserved V-encoded cysteine to the conserved J-encoded phenylalanine. Sequences without an unambiguous match to a single V gene segment were excluded from the earlier analysis of several hundred of the donors. An earlier analysis of 450 to 650 of the donors called V segments functional above 56.7% productive rearrangements and segregating when the between-donor standard deviation exceeded 5%. A statistical classification framework was built for diagnosing cytomegalovirus status from the catalog of TCR beta chain sequences. A later analysis assigned V and J genes by comparing TCR nucleotide sequences with IMGT/GENE-DB human TR gene sequences. Using the TCRdist pipeline, a later analysis assigned CDR3 sequences along with most-parsimonious VDJ recombination scenarios. A later analysis defined each TCR beta chain by its CDR3 amino acid sequence plus V-gene family, and excluded reads lacking a unique V-gene family. To address suspected cross-contamination and a sequencing artifact, a later analysis removed around 600 highly shared, low-generation-probability nucleotide sequences. For each public chain, a later analysis derived a clonal expansion index from normalized ranks of inferred template counts within each repertoire. A later analysis computed generation probabilities with a VDJ recombination model fitted to out-of-frame rearrangements, and checked the results against IGoR. In a later analysis, TCR-TCR, TCR-HLA and TCR-CMV co-occurrence was scored with hypergeometric tests, and a repertoire-size bias correction was applied to TCR pairs. A later analysis estimated false discovery rates by permuting HLA or CMV assignments 20 times. A later analysis grouped co-occurring TCRs with DBSCAN, adding TCRdist sequence similarity when clustering within HLA-allele-positive subsets. Repertoires with fewer than 30,000 or more than 120,000 public chains were left out of co-occurrence clustering, as were five repertoires with anomalous nucleotide sharing. Held by TCRdb, this immuneACCESS table contains in-frame sequences only and omits some clones. Under half of the omission traces to an unresolved V gene where checked; the cause of the rest is unknown. Clone size and V and J calls were adopted from that table, with D and trimming inferred from the DNA. The sample profile shows under 150,000 clones; 83% of them were found once. The ten most abundant clones make up 1% to 1.5% of the sample.

The sequence was collected from a girl aged 2 to 9 in good health and CMV-seronegative. This sequence uses TRBV4-2 and TRBJ1-1, with 7 bases matching TRBD1. Sequencing was done on a sample of PBMCs. The CDR3 is CASSQVRGVAFF. Here is the DNA: TGTGCCAGCAGCCAAGTCAGGGGGGTGGCTTTCTTT.